Reported below is one TCR beta chain. This clonotype has only a few counts. The specificity of this receptor is unknown. No much larger clone is present one base from it, and per-base qualities are unavailable. Donors were roughly 40 systemically healthy Caucasian individuals from Russia aged roughly 6 to 100 years. Approximately 9.3 milliliters of peripheral blood were drawn from each donor into EDTA-treated Vacutainer tubes. Ficoll-Paque density-gradient centrifugation was used to isolate PBMCs, with at least 7 million obtained per sample. Total RNA was extracted from PBMCs with Trizol reagent, with at least 6 micrograms obtained per sample. For every donor, an aliquot of PBMCs went through flow cytometry to measure the percentages of naive CD45RAhigh/CD27high T cells. These data come from a study of blood T cells in healthy people across ages (dated by TCRdb to about 2015). For the study in its entirety: In model experiments, template switching captured about one uniquely barcoded TCR beta cDNA molecule for every two T cells. The study analyzed two additional independent replicas of 1 million unique cDNA reads from the same blood draw for two donors, one aged 18 to 30 and one aged 80 or older. Donors were grouped into four age groups: young (average approximately 15 years), middle-aged (39), aged (around 56) and long-lived (around 82). To avoid experimental bias, donors of different ages were spread randomly across the sequencing lanes. Using deep sequencing normalized with unique cDNA molecular identifiers, the study measured how TCR beta repertoire diversity changes with age. On the study overall, not on this receptor specifically: The CMV infection status of donors was not known, potentially confounding age-related changes in expanded clonotypes. Conclusive comparison of naive and antigen-experienced compartments was prevented by the profiling of bulk unsorted PBMCs. Compared with the aged group, more naive CD4+ T cells, fewer expanded clones and increased TCR diversity were shown by the long-lived group, suggesting age selection. Estimates of total diversity based on one million sequenced T cells were considered lower bounds and underestimates. Observed TCR beta diversity per million T cells fell roughly linearly with age, and a significant reduction was already apparent by age around 40. A strong correlation was found between observed TCR beta diversity and the percentage of naive T cells measured by flow cytometry.

The library was generated by 5' RACE. Sequenced using an Illumina HiSeq 2500. A second PCR of about 7 to 12 cycles was performed with a sample-barcoded 5' primer and a J-beta primer mix. A unique molecular identifier was introduced onto each TCR beta cDNA molecule by a template-switch 5' adaptor carrying 12 random nucleotides. Each sample yielded at least 3 million CDR3-containing paired-end reads. All of the RNA was converted into first-strand cDNA using the Mint cDNA synthesis kit, with a TRBC-specific oligonucleotide serving as the primer. After uracil-DNA glycosylase treatment, a first 18-cycle PCR used universal primers M1SS and BC2_uni_R on all cDNA. In the source study's methods: Each sample was normalized by randomly selecting 1 million high-quality reads, each carrying a distinct molecular identifier. Reads with shared molecular identifiers were discarded instead of being binned into consensus sequences. CDR3 identification, clonotype clustering and error correction used MiTCR with a Q25 quality threshold and the strictest error-elimination algorithm. Lower-bound total TCR beta diversity was estimated with a nonparametric unseen species model using Euler transformation. TCRdb's own reprocessing of the public reads used fastp at Q25 and MiXCR and kept productive beta chains. Every CDR3 protein is listed once, alongside the most common genes and DNA of its rows. In this record, the V and J calls reflect TCRdb's handling and not the investigators' own analysis. The sample table holds 1.5 million to 2 million distinct CDR3 sequences, of which roughly 50% were seen once. Approximately 2.1% of the sample is held by the ten biggest clonotypes.

Sequenced material: blood. The sequence came from a woman between 40 and 50 years old in good health.

The DNA is as follows: TGTGCCATCAGTGAAGCGGGCCAGGACTACACCTTC. The resulting protein is CAISEAGQDYTF. Here the chain combines TRBV10-3 and TRBJ1-2, with the D segment identity uncertain. From the cysteine up to the phenylalanine, the CDR3 has a length of 12 residues. The DNA shown is the 36-base CDR3, in frame from base 1. As encoded in the germline V gene, CDR1 is ENHRY while CDR2 is SYGVKD. The V and J ends are trimmed by 3 bases and 10 bases, leaving 12 bases between them.